One and the same sample provided the 32 T cell receptor beta chains below, sequenced in a study of human T cells and chemical hapten exposure. Time point here: patch test 2, 6 weeks after DPC sensitization. Indicated treatment: therapeutic diphenylcyclopropenone sensitization with weekly scalp DPC. TCRdb itself ran the RACE reads through MiXCR, one entry per CDR3 protein. The sample contains under 450,000 distinct CDR3 sequences, over 6% of which appear only once. This specimen consisted of whole blood, obtained in connection with sensitization to the hapten diphenylcyclopropenone (DPC). These receptors all come from a young woman with alopecia areata. Some clones in this sample may be carry-over from other donors' samples.

This clonotype has at least ten counts. This rearrangement joins TRBV2 to TRBJ2-5; D remains ambiguous. The V and J ends lost 7 bases and 5 bases respectively, with 14 bases between them. The CDR3 runs 13 residues. Germline V gene sequence: CDR1 SNHLY, CDR2 FYNNEI. The CDR3 is CASTEEYTETQYF. In DNA, the CDR3 is TGTGCCAGCACCGAAGAGTATACGGAGACCCAGTACTTC.

This clonotype was seen repeatedly, ten times or more. The V and J genes are TRBV6-5 and TRBJ1-2; perhaps TRBD1 as D (6 bases). This CDR3 has 13 amino acids. Germline V gives CDR1 MNHEY, CDR2 SVGAGI. The V gene lost 6 bases and the J gene lost 4 bases, with 12 bases spanning the gap. This CDR3 is CASRSDSLYGYTF. The CDR3 DNA is TGTGCCAGCAGATCGGACAGCCTCTATGGCTACACCTTC.

V is TRBV29-1 and J is TRBJ1-1; the D gene is possibly TRBD1 (5 bases). CDR1 is SQVTM, CDR2 ANQGSEA, per germline. This CDR3 is 14 amino acids long. The V and J ends lost 4 bases and 3 bases respectively, with 15 bases between them. CDR3 protein: CSVAQGNSHTEAFF. The DNA for the CDR3 is TGCAGCGTTGCGCAGGGTAACTCCCACACTGAAGCTTTCTTT.

V gene TRBV5-5 combines with J gene TRBJ2-5; 11 positions match TRBD2. Per germline, CDR1 SGHKS and CDR2 YYEKEE (reference sequence). The CDR3 has 16 amino acids. After removal of 0 bases from V and 0 bases from J, the junction contained 1 base not matched to a gene. The CDR3 nucleotides are TGTGCCAGCAGCTTGGGACTAGCGGGGTACCAAGAGACCCAGTACTTC. It is translated as CASSLGLAGYQETQYF.

In its sample, this clonotype was seen many times. This chain's CDR3 is CSALEGADTQYF. CDR3 DNA sequence: TGCAGCGCCCTGGAGGGGGCAGATACGCAGTATTTT. V gene TRBV29-1 combines with J gene TRBJ2-3, with D perhaps being TRBD1 or TRBD2 (6 bases each). From germline, CDR1 is SQVTM and CDR2 ANQGSEA. The CDR3 runs to 12 residues. Trimming removed 7 bases at V and 4 bases at J, with 12 bases between.

This chain joins TRBV9 and TRBJ2-7; D unresolved. Deletions cut 0 bases from V and 0 bases from J, with 7 bases between. The CDR3 loop spans 14 amino acids. Germline CDR1 is SGDLS and CDR2 is YYNGEE. The CDR3 loop reads CASSVEVYSYEQYF. The CDR3 nucleotides are TGTGCCAGCAGCGTAGAAGTTTACTCCTACGAGCAGTACTTC. The entire variable domain, with the rest obtained from reference TRBV9 and TRBJ2-7, is as follows: DSGVTQTPKHLITATGQRVTLRCSPRSGDLSVYWYQQSLDQGLQFLIQYYNGEERAKGNILERFSAQQFPDLHSELNLSSLELGDSALYFCASSVEVYSYEQYFGPGTRLTVT.

This clonotype occurred many times. The chain couples TRBV28 to TRBJ2-5; 11 bases agree with TRBD2. With V trimmed by 5 bases and J by 5 bases, 4 bases remained unmatched. This CDR3 comprises 14 residues. Germline loops: CDR1 MDHEN, CDR2 SYDVKM. Here the CDR3 reads CASSGGLAEETQYF. As DNA, the CDR3 is TGTGCCAGCAGTGGGGGACTAGCGGAGGAGACCCAGTACTTC.

The genes are TRBV13 and TRBJ1-2; D may be TRBD1 (5 bases). There are 15 residues in the CDR3. From germline, CDR1 is PRHDT and CDR2 FYEKMQ (reference sequence). V gave up 2 bases and J gave up 3 bases, with 13 bases separating them. The CDR3 sequence: CASSLRGRVDYGYTF. As DNA, the CDR3 is TGTGCCAGCAGCTTAAGGGGCCGGGTGGACTATGGCTACACCTTC.

About this clonotype: One end of the junction varies from germline; a read error may be responsible. The chain carries TRBV18 and TRBJ1-2; tentatively, D is TRBD1 (6 bases). The CDR3 extends over 14 amino acids. CDR1 is KGHSH and CDR2 is LQKENI in the germline V gene. The CDR3 nucleotides are TGTGCCAGCTCACCAGTGGGGGACAACTATGGCTGCACCTTC. Translating it yields CASSPVGDNYGCTF.

This clonotype was seen many times. The chain uses TRBV29-1 and TRBJ2-3; 13 bases fit TRBD2. CDR1 is SQVTM, CDR2 ANQGSEA, per germline. The junction had 3 bases not matched to a gene; V was cut back by 5 bases and J by 4 bases. This CDR3 is built from 14 residues. CDR3 region: CSVSGLAGSDTQYF. CDR3 nucleotides: TGCAGCGTTTCGGGACTAGCGGGGTCAGATACGCAGTATTTT.

This clonotype was observed at least ten times. The V and J genes are TRBV6-5 and TRBJ1-6, with D perhaps TRBD1 (5 bases). This CDR3 is built from 14 residues. The germline CDR1 and CDR2 sequences are MNHEY and SVGAGI. Trimming removed 2 bases from V and 9 bases from J, with 11 bases in between. CDR3 sequence reads: CASSYRDVSSPLHF. The CDR3 DNA follows: TGTGCCAGCAGTTACCGGGACGTTTCTTCACCCCTCCACTTT.

This clonotype was seen repeatedly, ten times or more. The chain uses TRBV12-3 or TRBV12-4 and TRBJ1-1; D not certain. The CDR3 is 14 residues long. Trimming removed 4 bases at V and 0 bases at J, with 9 bases between. This CDR3 is CASSSPQVNTEAFF. The CDR3 bases are TGTGCCAGCAGTTCCCCGCAGGTGAACACTGAAGCTTTCTTT.

The rearrangement joins TRBV3-1 to TRBJ2-2; D is ambiguous. Germline V gene lookup returns CDR1 LGHDT and CDR2 YNNKEL (reference sequence). The CDR3 is made up of 16 amino acids. Trimming pared 0 bases from V and 4 bases from J, leaving 12 bases between. In DNA, the CDR3 is TGTGCCAGCAGCCAAGACTTAGGGCCAGCCACCGGGGAGCTGTTTTTT. Its translation: CASSQDLGPATGELFF.

The V gene is TRBV5-1, the J gene TRBJ2-1; no clear D. Germline assignment: CDR1 SGHRS and CDR2 YFSETQ. Trimming removed 5 bases from V and 0 bases from J, with 15 bases in between. This CDR3 is built from 16 residues. CDR3 nucleotides: TGCGCCAGCAGTACGACCCCCCCGAGCTCCTACAATGAGCAGTTCTTC. It yields the protein CASSTTPPSSYNEQFF.

This clonotype has a handful of counts. J is TRBJ2-1 and V is TRBV20-1; TRBD2 might be the D (6 bases). V lost 1 base, J lost 6 bases, and 13 bases lay in between. The CDR3 has 14 residues. The germline gives CDR1 DFQATT, CDR2 SNEGSKA (reference sequence). CDR3 sequence (DNA): TGCAGTGCTAGAGGGCCCCGGGACTTCAATGAGCAGTTCTTC. This gives the protein CSARGPRDFNEQFF.

The rearrangement uses TRBV28 and TRBJ2-7, with D perhaps being TRBD1 or TRBD2 (5 bases each). The CDR3 extends over 14 amino acids. The V end lost 7 bases, the J end lost 3 bases, and 16 bases lay between the germline ends. Per germline, CDR1 MDHEN and CDR2 SYDVKM. CDR3: CASNAVGTYYEQYF. The DNA of the CDR3 is TGTGCCAGCAATGCTGTGGGGACCTACTACGAGCAGTACTTC.

In this sample, this clonotype turned up a few times. The chain combines TRBV12-3 or TRBV12-4 with TRBJ2-7, with D possibly being TRBD1 (6 bases). The CDR3 runs to 14 residues. Trimming left V 8 bases short and J 2 bases short, with 16 bases between. The CDR3 loop is CASATSTGTYEQYF. The CDR3 DNA is TGTGCCAGCGCGACAAGCACAGGGACCTACGAGCAGTACTTC.

This clonotype occurred a few times. The genes are TRBV12-3 or TRBV12-4 and TRBJ2-5; D gene ambiguous. Trimming removed 5 bases at V and 2 bases at J, with 9 bases between. The CDR3 has 13 amino acids. CDR3 protein: CASSLQYQETQYF. Written as DNA, the CDR3 is TGTGCCAGCAGTCTCCAATATCAAGAGACCCAGTACTTC.

Many counts were recorded for this clonotype. V gene TRBV6-5 combines with J gene TRBJ1-5; unclear D gene. V lost 8 bases and J lost 10, with 12 bases in between. CDR1 MNHEY and CDR2 SVGAGI come from the germline V gene. This CDR3 spans 11 amino acids. Here the CDR3 DNA reads TGTGCCAGCGGGGAGACCGAACCCCAGCATTTT. It codes for CASGETEPQHF.

The chain is built from TRBV10-3 and TRBJ2-2, with 9 bases identical to TRBD1. The CDR3 spans 16 residues. Trimming took 2 bases from V and 4 from J; bases not matched to a gene: 5. Germline V gives CDR1 ENHRY, CDR2 SYGVKD. CDR3 sequence (DNA): TGTGCCATCAGTGAGACAGGGGGCGCCGGCACCGGGGAGCTGTTTTTT. Protein: CAISETGGAGTGELFF.

This sequence joins TRBV9 and TRBJ2-2, with 8 nucleotides matching TRBD1. This CDR3 has 18 amino acids. V dropped 2 bases and J dropped 6; count of bases not matched to a gene: 15. Germline V lookup: CDR1 SGDLS, CDR2 YYNGEE. The CDR3 region is CASSVSLTPDRAAGELFF. The CDR3 coding sequence is TGTGCCAGCAGCGTGTCACTTACCCCGGACAGGGCGGCCGGGGAGCTGTTTTTT.

This clonotype was counted ten times or more. This rearrangement joins TRBV6-2 or TRBV6-3 to TRBJ1-5; 7 bases map to TRBD1. CDR3 length: 16 amino acids. Germline V lookup: CDR1 MNHEY, CDR2 SVGEGT. After removal of 4 bases from V and 4 bases from J, the junction contained 10 bases not matched to a gene. The CDR3 is CASSSTGKGSNQPQHF. For the CDR3, the DNA is TGTGCCAGCAGTTCGACAGGGAAGGGTTCGAATCAGCCCCAGCATTTT.

At least ten counts were recorded for this clonotype. V usage is TRBV7-9 and J usage is TRBJ2-1; 7 nucleotides match TRBD1. The germline V gene encodes CDR1 SEHNR and CDR2 FQNEAQ (reference sequence). Germline trimming cut 9 bases from V and 7 bases from J; bases unmatched to any gene: 6. This CDR3 is 12 amino acids long. In DNA, the CDR3 is TGTGCCAGTACCCGACAGGGAAATGAGCAGTTCTTC. Translated, it gives CASTRQGNEQFF.

This clonotype was observed at least ten times. The chain joins TRBV7-2 to TRBJ1-6; D is unresolved. The CDR3 is made up of 17 amino acids. Germline V gene data show CDR1 as SGHTA and CDR2 as FQGNSA. Trimming shortened V by 2 bases and J by 3 bases, and 14 bases separated the two germline ends. CDR3 DNA sequence: TGTGCCAGCAGCTTAAGGAGGAGACCGCTCTATAATTCACCCCTCCACTTT. Its translation: CASSLRRRPLYNSPLHF.

This clonotype was counted a single time. Being one base from a much bigger clone, this may be a read error. The gene calls are TRBV20-1 and TRBJ2-2; possible D gene TRBD2, 5 bases. This CDR3 is built from 13 residues. Germline CDR1 and CDR2: DFQATT and SNEGSKA (reference sequence). For the CDR3, the DNA is TGCAGTGCTATTCGGCAGGTCACCGGGGAGCCGTTTTTT. Protein sequence: CSAIRQVTGEPFF.

This clonotype has a count of ten or more. The chain joins TRBV18 to TRBJ1-5; no clear D gene. The germline gives CDR1 KGHSH, CDR2 LQKENI. This CDR3 has 17 amino acids. The V and J ends lost 3 bases and 0 bases respectively, with 15 bases between them. Written as DNA, the CDR3 is TGTGCCAGCTCACCCGTCCCCCCGGACGGTAGCAATCAGCCCCAGCATTTT. Translating gives CASSPVPPDGSNQPQHF. The full variable domain, completed using reference TRBV18 and TRBJ1-5, is NAGVMQNPRHLVRRRGQEARLRCSPMKGHSHVYWYRQLPEEGLKFMVYLQKENIIDESGMPKERFSAEFPKEGPSILRIQQVVRGDSAAYFCASSPVPPDGSNQPQHFGDGTRLSIL.

This chain joins TRBV7-2 and TRBJ1-6; no firm D call. The CDR3 sequence is 14 residues long. Trimming shortened V by 4 bases and J by 8 bases, and 12 bases separated the two germline ends. Germline V gives CDR1 SGHTA, CDR2 FQGNSA. The CDR3 nucleotides are TGTGCCAGCAGCTCACGGGTTAGGGATTCACCCCTCCACTTT. It encodes CASSSRVRDSPLHF.

This clonotype came up many times. This sequence joins TRBV12-3 or TRBV12-4 and TRBJ2-3, with D maybe TRBD2 (6 bases). With 5 bases removed from V and 2 bases from J, the gap between germline ends came to 14 bases. The CDR3 is 15 amino acids. The CDR3 reads CASSAGTRNTDTQYF. The CDR3 DNA reads TGTGCCAGCAGTGCAGGGACTCGTAACACAGATACGCAGTATTTT.

This clonotype has just a few counts. CDR3 sequence (DNA): TGTGCCAGCAGCCAAGCAGGGGATCGATCACCCCTCCACTTT. This codes for CASSQAGDRSPLHF. This sequence joins TRBV4-2 and TRBJ1-6, with a tentative D call TRBD1 (6 bases). The CDR3 consists of 14 residues. Per germline, CDR1 LGHNA and CDR2 YNFKEQ. V was cut by 1 base and J by 10 bases, with 11 bases left in between.

This clonotype was detected only a few times. This chain connects TRBV4-2 to TRBJ2-3, with 8 bases matching TRBD2. This CDR3 contains 17 residues. The germline V gene encodes CDR1 LGHNA and CDR2 YNFKEQ. J gave up 0 bases and V 4 bases, and 9 bases lay outside the gene matches. The CDR3 loop reads CASSPAAGGPSTDTQYF. CDR3 DNA sequence: TGTGCCAGCAGCCCGGCGGCGGGGGGTCCGAGCACAGATACGCAGTATTTT.

The chain is built from TRBV7-8 and TRBJ1-6, with 9 bases lining up with TRBD1. Germline CDR1 and CDR2: SGHVS and FQNEAQ. The CDR3 extends over 15 amino acids. Trimming cost V 5 bases and J 7 bases; bases outside gene matches: 6. The CDR3 reads CASSTYRGQNSPLHF. The CDR3 DNA is TGTGCCAGCAGCACTTACAGGGGGCAGAATTCACCCCTCCACTTT.

The chain couples TRBV4-3 to TRBJ2-2; 7 bases are shared with TRBD2. This CDR3 contains 14 residues. Germline CDR1 is LGHNA and CDR2 is YSLEER. V gave up 6 bases and J gave up 5 bases; unmatched junction bases: 6. The chain's CDR3 is CASRLRRGTGELFF. CDR3 DNA sequence: TGCGCCAGCAGACTAAGGCGGGGGACCGGGGAGCTGTTTTTT.